This T cell receptor (beta chain) stems from a study of cytomegalovirus exposure and HLA in healthy donors. Study-wide findings and caveats: A likely sequencing artifact accounted for one observed cluster of highly shared sequence variants. It was reported that TCR beta sequences correctly inferred the HLA-A and HLA-B alleles for most subjects. A later analysis reportedly found fewer N-insertions in an Asian-associated ancestry cluster than the approximately 670-donor mean.

Trimming left V 0 bases short and J 8 bases short, with 11 bases between. The CDR3 is made up of 13 amino acids. CDR1 and CDR2 (germline): SGDLS, YYNGEE. Of note for this clone: Its antigen is unknown.

Primers included in the PCR were 60 Vbeta and 13 Jbeta primers. Only in-frame clones appear in the TCRdb table, and some are missing; sequencing was by immunoSEQ multiplex PCR. The sample includes approximately 81,000 clones, 77% seen only once; the top ten take approximately 3%. The V gene is TRBV9, the J gene TRBJ1-2, with D perhaps matching TRBD1 (6 bases). The receptor was isolated from a man aged 50 to 59 in good health and CMV-seropositive. Specimen: PBMCs. The CDR3 protein is CASSVDRERGYTF. CDR3 nucleotides: TGTGCCAGCAGCGTAGACAGGGAAAGAGGCTACACCTTC.